The 17 T cell receptor beta chains presented below share a single source sample, sequenced in a study of cytomegalovirus exposure and HLA in healthy donors. Assay used: immunoSEQ multiplex PCR; TCRdb lists only in-frame clones, some missing. The sample has tens of thousands of clones, less than 90% seen once. Sequenced material: PBMCs. The receptors were sampled from a woman aged 18 to 35 in good health and CMV-seropositive.

This chain's CDR3 is CASSLEGTREFF. The CDR3 coding sequence is TGCGCCAGCAGCCTAGAGGGGACTAGAGAGTTCTTC. This chain links TRBV4-1 with TRBJ2-1; TRBD2 matches 8 bases. The germline V gene has CDR1 MGHRA and CDR2 YSYEKL. This CDR3 region has 12 residues. V was clipped by 4 bases and J by 14 bases; unmatched bases: 7.

CDR3: CASSQEPGRSTDTQYF. The CDR3 DNA reads TGCGCCAGCAGCCAAGAACCGGGGAGGTCCACAGATACGCAGTATTTT. V and J are TRBV4-1 and TRBJ2-3, with a possible D match to TRBD2 (6 bases). This CDR3 comprises 16 residues. Looked up from germline, CDR1 is MGHRA and CDR2 is YSYEKL. Trimming cost V 0 bases and J 2 bases, with 12 bases left between them.

This clone has more than one count but fewer than ten. The chain recombines TRBV18 with TRBJ2-2, with 8 nucleotides matching TRBD1. This CDR3 is 15 amino acids long. With 6 bases clipped from V and 4 bases from J, the junction kept 7 bases outside the gene matches. Germline V gene sequence: CDR1 KGHSH, CDR2 LQKENI. CDR3 nucleotide sequence: TGTGCCAGCTCGGAACGACAGGGGAGCACCGGGGAGCTGTTTTTT. Amino acids: CASSERQGSTGELFF. Full variable domain (rest looked up from reference TRBV18 and TRBJ2-2): NAGVMQNPRHLVRRRGQEARLRCSPMKGHSHVYWYRQLPEEGLKFMVYLQKENIIDESGMPKERFSAEFPKEGPSILRIQQVVRGDSAAYFCASSERQGSTGELFFGEGSRLTVL.

In its sample, this clone was seen once. The chain is built from TRBV11-3 and TRBJ2-3; 10 bases match TRBD1. This CDR3 spans 16 amino acids. The V and J ends lost 3 bases and 0 bases, in that order; junction bases with no gene match: 3. Per germline, CDR1 SGHNT and CDR2 YENEEA. The CDR3 sequence: CASSLGTGASTDTQYF. As DNA, the CDR3 is TGTGCCAGCAGCTTGGGGACAGGGGCTAGCACAGATACGCAGTATTTT.

The chain uses TRBV4-2 and TRBJ2-5; D might be TRBD2 (6 bases). This CDR3 region has 16 residues. The V end lost 5 bases, the J end lost 1 base, and 17 bases lay between the germline ends. Germline V gene sequence: CDR1 LGHNA, CDR2 YNFKEQ. CDR3 amino acids: CASSEGSRGLQETQYF. The CDR3 bases are TGTGCCAGCAGCGAAGGGTCGCGGGGCCTCCAAGAGACCCAGTACTTC.

This clone was seen only a few times. The rearrangement uses TRBV19 and TRBJ2-2; D may be TRBD1 (6 bases). Germline CDR1 LNHDA, CDR2 SQIVND (reference sequence). The V end was cut by 5 bases, the J end by 7 bases, with 14 bases between. This CDR3 region has 14 residues. In DNA form, the CDR3 reads TGTGCCAGTAGTCCCCGGGACATCATCGGGGAGCTGTTTTTT. It translates to CASSPRDIIGELFF.

The chain uses TRBV21-1 and TRBJ1-5; TRBD1 was called by the table and not checked on the DNA. TRBV21-1 is designated a pseudogene. CDR3 length: 17 residues. The CDR3 spells CAQGRAGVIRGDQPQHF. CDR3 nucleotides: TGTGCTCAGGGGCGGGCAGGGGTAATAAGAGGGGATCAGCCCCAGCATTTT.

The J gene is TRBJ1-2, the V gene TRBV19; 7 positions match TRBD1. Germline V gene sequence: CDR1 LNHDA, CDR2 SQIVND (reference sequence). This CDR3 region has 14 residues. The V and J ends lost 5 bases and 4 bases, in that order; junction bases with no gene match: 7. CDR3 nucleotides: TGTGCCAGTAGTCCCCGGACAGGAGTCTATGGCTACACCTTC. Amino acid sequence: CASSPRTGVYGYTF.

The gene calls are TRBV5-6 and TRBJ2-7; 7 nucleotides agree with TRBD2. Germline V gene data show CDR1 as SGHDT and CDR2 as YYEEEE. CDR3 length equals 15 residues. Trimming took 1 base from V and 0 from J; bases not matched to a gene: 4. CDR3 sequence: CASSLYGGTSYEQYF. The CDR3 region has the DNA TGTGCCAGCAGCTTGTACGGGGGGACCTCCTACGAGCAGTACTTC.

The V call is TRBV9, the J call TRBJ1-3; D is ambiguous. The CDR3 is made up of 16 amino acids. The V end was cut by 7 bases, the J end by 0 bases, with 17 bases between. Germline CDR1 is SGDLS and CDR2 is YYNGEE. CDR3 sequence (DNA): TGTGCCAGCTCGCACCCCCCCCGGTTCTCTGGAAACACCATATATTTT. It codes for CASSHPPRFSGNTIYF.

The chain combines TRBV6-5 with TRBJ2-1; D might be TRBD2 (5 bases). The CDR3 contains 14 residues. Trimming stripped 3 bases from V and 5 bases from J, with 11 bases between. Germline V gives CDR1 MNHEY, CDR2 SVGAGI. CDR3 in DNA: TGTGCCAGCAGTTATGCGGGCCCCGACAATGAGCAGTTCTTC. It translates to CASSYAGPDNEQFF.

The CDR3: CASSLEPIVLRLHEQYF. The CDR3 nucleotides read TGTGCCAGCAGCTTGGAGCCAATTGTGCTCCGACTCCACGAGCAGTACTTC. The J gene is TRBJ2-7, the V gene TRBV7-8; D gene ambiguous. From germline, CDR1 is SGHVS and CDR2 FQNEAQ. The V and J ends lost 3 bases and 5 bases respectively, with 23 bases between them. The CDR3 extends over 17 amino acids.

This chain joins TRBV9 and TRBJ1-2, with D possibly being TRBD1 (5 bases). This CDR3 comprises 14 residues. The V and J ends lost 0 bases and 6 bases respectively, with 12 bases between them. CDR1 is SGDLS, CDR2 YYNGEE, per germline. The CDR3: CASSVASGYDGYTF. CDR3 sequence (DNA): TGTGCCAGCAGCGTAGCTTCAGGGTACGATGGCTACACCTTC.

The chain has TRBV6-1 and TRBJ2-5, with D uncertain. The CDR3 spans 14 residues. The germline gives CDR1 MNHNS, CDR2 SASEGT. With 1 base removed from V and 8 bases from J, the gap between germline ends came to 14 bases. This CDR3 is CASSEEAWSGTQYF. The CDR3 nucleotides read TGTGCCAGCAGTGAAGAGGCTTGGAGTGGAACCCAGTACTTC.

A note on this clone: An end of the junction differs from the germline gene, which may be a read error. The rearrangement joins TRBV7-6 to TRBJ2-7; weak D call: TRBD1 (6 bases). CDR1 is SGHVS and CDR2 is FNYEAQ in the germline V gene. This CDR3 comprises 15 residues. CDR3 sequence: CASSLVSRGSSEQYF. DNA of the CDR3: TGTGCCAGCAGCTTAGTTTCCAGGGGATCCTCCGAGCAGTACTTC.

CDR3 amino acids: CASSLRQGNQPQHF. CDR3 coding DNA: TGTGCCAGCAGCTTGAGGCAGGGCAATCAGCCCCAGCATTTT. The V and J genes are TRBV5-5 and TRBJ1-5; D is unclear. CDR1 SGHKS and CDR2 YYEKEE come from the germline V gene (reference sequence). V was trimmed by 1 base and J by 2 bases, leaving 7 bases between them. The CDR3 totals 14 residues.

The chain links TRBV4-2 to TRBJ1-6; TRBD1 might be the D (6 bases). CDR3 size: 17 residues. Per germline, CDR1 LGHNA and CDR2 YNFKEQ. Trimming pared 0 bases from V and 7 bases from J, leaving 16 bases between. The CDR3 DNA reads TGTGCCAGCAGCCAAGATCCCACAGGGTTAGGGAATTCACCCCTCCACTTT. Translating it yields CASSQDPTGLGNSPLHF.